This entry lists 30 T cell receptor beta chains sequenced from one sample in a study of T cells in Graves' hyperthyroidism and ophthalmopathy. Amplification of TCR beta CDR3 regions used RNA as the template. The HTBI primer set served for first-round RT-PCR of the TCR CDR3. TCRdb ran MiXCR on the multiplex PCR reads and lists one entry per CDR3 protein. The sample contains around 350,000 distinct CDR3 sequences, under 15% of which appear only once. Input material: blood. The receptor source for this set is a woman younger than 35 with Graves' hyperthyroidism.

This clonotype has more than one count but fewer than ten. This chain joins TRBV20-1 and TRBJ2-7, with TRBD1 matching 7 bases. The CDR3 covers 13 residues. V was clipped by 5 bases and J by 2 bases; unmatched bases: 6. Germline CDR1 DFQATT, CDR2 SNEGSKA (reference sequence). CDR3 in DNA: TGCAGTGCTCCCCGGGACAGAGCCTACGAGCAGTACTTC. This translates into CSAPRDRAYEQYF.

V usage is TRBV28 and J usage is TRBJ2-1, with 9 bases identical to TRBD2. This CDR3 is 17 amino acids long. V lost 4 bases to trimming and J lost 3 bases; unmatched junction nucleotides: 10. Per germline, CDR1 MDHEN and CDR2 SYDVKM. The CDR3 loop reads CASSSPRRLAVYNEQFF. The CDR3 DNA is TGTGCCAGCAGTTCCCCCAGGAGACTAGCGGTCTACAATGAGCAGTTCTTC.

As concerns this clonotype: Possible read error: a much larger clone is one base away. V usage is TRBV20-1 and J usage is TRBJ2-7; maybe TRBD2 (5 bases). Trimming shortened V by 6 bases and J by 3 bases, and 18 bases separated the two germline ends. Germline V gene data show CDR1 as DFQATT and CDR2 as SNEGSKA (reference sequence). The CDR3 covers 14 residues. The CDR3 DNA follows: TGCAGTGCCTCCCGTAGCGATAACTACTACGAGCAGTACTTC. This translates into CSASRSDNYYEQYF.

This clonotype has more than one count but fewer than ten. This chain connects TRBV4-2 to TRBJ2-1, with unresolved D. Germline values: CDR1 LGHNA, CDR2 YNFKEQ. The germline V and J ends were trimmed by 3 bases and 6 bases, with 18 bases remaining between them. The CDR3 covers 16 residues. The CDR3, as DNA: TGTGCCAGCAGCCAGGCTCCCCTGGCTGGGCTCAATGAGCAGTTCTTC. Translating it yields CASSQAPLAGLNEQFF.

This clonotype has a count of ten or more. This rearrangement joins TRBV28 to TRBJ2-3; D not certain. This CDR3 contains 16 residues. Trimming removed 6 bases from V and 1 base from J, with 17 bases in between. Germline CDR1 is MDHEN and CDR2 is SYDVKM. The CDR3 loop reads CASSLPPSKGTDTQYF. The CDR3 bases are TGTGCCAGCAGCCTACCTCCTAGTAAGGGCACAGATACGCAGTATTTT.

In regard to this clonotype: A much more abundant neighbour one base away suggests this may be a read error. CDR3 nucleotide sequence: TGTGCCAGCAGTTTAGGTGGTCGGTTAATTTTCACAGATACGCAGCATTTT. Translating it yields CASSLGGRLIFTDTQHF. The V gene is TRBV28, the J gene TRBJ2-3; D remains ambiguous. The J call may be incorrect, as the DNA end agrees better with TRBJ1-5. CDR3 size: 17 residues. The germline gives CDR1 MDHEN, CDR2 SYDVKM.

V gene TRBV10-3 combines with J gene TRBJ1-1, with D perhaps matching TRBD1 (6 bases). Germline lookup yields CDR1 ENHRY and CDR2 SYGVKD. Trimming removed 3 bases at V and 1 base at J, with 9 bases between. The CDR3 extends over 14 amino acids. The chain's CDR3 is CAISEGGWNTEAFF. In DNA form, the CDR3 reads TGTGCCATCAGTGAAGGGGGGTGGAACACTGAAGCTTTCTTT.

This clonotype was observed at least ten times. The chain is built from TRBV18 and TRBJ2-2; D is unresolved. CDR1 is KGHSH, CDR2 LQKENI, per germline. The CDR3 loop spans 11 amino acids. Deletions cut 4 bases from V and 6 bases from J, with 3 bases between. CDR3 coding DNA: TGTGCCAGCTCACGACCCGGGGAGCTGTTTTTT. Protein sequence: CASSRPGELFF.

In this sample, this clonotype turned up a few times. One end of the junction does not line up with germline, which may come from a read error. The J gene is TRBJ1-1, the V gene TRBV5-1, with a possible D match to TRBD1 (6 bases). Germline lookup yields CDR1 SGHRS and CDR2 YFSETQ. The CDR3 contains 14 residues. Here the CDR3 DNA reads TGCGCCAGCAGCTTGGGGACAGCGAACACTGAAGCTTCCTTT. Protein: CASSLGTANTEASF.

This clonotype was counted only a few times. This sequence joins TRBV6-2 or TRBV6-3 and TRBJ2-7; TRBD1 aligns across 8 bases. Per germline, CDR1 MNHEY and CDR2 SVGEGT. The ends lost 6 bases at V and 2 bases at J; junction bases unmatched: 9. The length of the CDR3 is 15 residues. The CDR3: CASSPTGTGAYEQYF. CDR3 DNA sequence: TGTGCCAGCAGCCCTACCGGGACAGGTGCCTACGAGCAGTACTTC.

Points on this clonotype: A much larger clone lies a single base off, so this may be a read error. The chain employs TRBV4-3 and TRBJ2-1, with 7 bases identical to TRBD2. Germline V lookup: CDR1 LGHNA, CDR2 YSLEER. The CDR3 length is 16 residues. Unmatched junction bases numbered 3, after V lost 1 base and J lost 0 bases. CDR3 sequence (DNA): TGCGCCAGCAGCCAAGGAGCTAGCGGCTCCTACAATGAGCAGTTCTTC. Its translation is CASSQGASGSYNEQFF.

The J gene is TRBJ1-1, the V gene TRBV5-1; tentatively, D is TRBD1 (5 bases). Germline values: CDR1 SGHRS, CDR2 YFSETQ. The CDR3 length is 15 residues. Trimming shortened V by 4 bases and J by 2 bases, and 15 bases separated the two germline ends. The CDR3, as DNA: TGCGCCAGCAGCCGGGGGGGGGGTAGCAACACTGAAGCTTTCTTT. As protein: CASSRGGGSNTEAFF.

J is TRBJ2-3 and V is TRBV9; no firm D call. The CDR3 runs to 17 residues. Trimming removed 3 bases at V and 9 bases at J, with 26 bases between. Per the germline V gene, CDR1 is SGDLS and CDR2 is YYNGEE. The DNA for the CDR3 is TGTGCCAGCAGCGGGGCCAAACTCCGGGCCGACCAAGGGACGCAGTATTTT. This translates into CASSGAKLRADQGTQYF.

This clonotype was counted many times. This chain uses TRBV2 with TRBJ2-7, with 9 bases that match TRBD2. The CDR3 sequence is 15 residues long. The ends lost 1 base at V and 6 bases at J; junction bases unmatched: 7. Germline loops: CDR1 SNHLY, CDR2 FYNNEI. The CDR3 spells CASSEEASGIVEQYF. CDR3 coding DNA: TGTGCCAGCAGTGAAGAGGCTAGCGGGATTGTCGAGCAGTACTTC.

This chain uses TRBV13 with TRBJ2-5; TRBD1 matches at 7 bases. The CDR3 contains 19 residues. Germline V gives CDR1 PRHDT, CDR2 FYEKMQ (reference sequence). With V trimmed by 4 bases and J by 0 bases, 17 bases remained unmatched. The CDR3 reads CASSSSARFGTANQETQYF. In nucleotides, the CDR3 is TGTGCCAGCAGCTCCTCCGCCCGTTTTGGGACAGCCAACCAAGAGACCCAGTACTTC.

This clonotype was observed many times. The chain couples TRBV6-1 to TRBJ2-7; possible D gene TRBD1, 5 bases. The CDR3 contains 12 residues. V was cut by 6 bases and J by 6 bases, with 12 bases left in between. Per germline, CDR1 MNHNS and CDR2 SASEGT. In DNA form, the CDR3 reads TGTGCCAGCAGCCAGGGTCTCGGCGAGCAGTACTTC. Amino acid sequence: CASSQGLGEQYF.

The CDR3: CASSPRDTDWGGYTF. DNA of the CDR3: TGTGCCAGCAGCCCCCGGGACACAGACTGGGGTGGCTACACCTTC. The rearrangement uses TRBV25-1 and TRBJ1-2, with D maybe TRBD1 (6 bases). Trimming took off 6 bases at V and 7 bases at J, with 21 bases between the two ends. The V gene's germline CDR1 is MGHDK and CDR2 SYGVNS. The CDR3 covers 15 residues.

This clonotype was seen at least ten times. This chain connects TRBV12-3 or TRBV12-4 to TRBJ1-2; D is unclear. This CDR3 spans 11 amino acids. Trimming shortened V by 3 bases and J by 7 bases, and 6 bases separated the two germline ends. CDR3 sequence (DNA): TGTGCCAGCAGTTTTGGCCTTGGCTACACCTTC. It encodes CASSFGLGYTF.

The chain combines TRBV19 with TRBJ2-7, with 7 bases that match TRBD1. Germline lookup yields CDR1 LNHDA and CDR2 SQIVND (reference sequence). The CDR3 spans 15 residues. The junction had 10 bases not matched to a gene; V was cut back by 8 bases and J by 0 bases. The CDR3 nucleotides are TGTGCCAGTGGGCGAGGGGGCTTACTCTCCTACGAGCAGTACTTC. Encoded protein: CASGRGGLLSYEQYF.

This clonotype was picked up many times. The chain joins TRBV20-1 to TRBJ2-3; D assignment may be TRBD1 or TRBD2 (5 bases each). CDR3 length: 10 amino acids. Trimming left V 6 bases short and J 10 bases short, with 11 bases between. Germline V gene data show CDR1 as DFQATT and CDR2 as SNEGSKA (reference sequence). DNA of the CDR3: TGCAGTGCAACCGTGGGGGCGCAGTATTTT. It encodes CSATVGAQYF.

This clonotype showed up many times. The V gene is TRBV18, the J gene TRBJ2-7; 12 positions match TRBD2. The CDR3 covers 15 residues. V lost 3 bases and J lost 4; bases outside the gene matches: 4. The germline V gene has CDR1 KGHSH and CDR2 LQKENI. CDR3: CASSPPLAGGYEQYF. The CDR3 nucleotides read TGTGCCAGCTCACCCCCACTAGCGGGGGGTTACGAGCAGTACTTC. The complete variable domain, with remaining parts taken from reference TRBV18 and TRBJ2-7, reads NAGVMQNPRHLVRRRGQEARLRCSPMKGHSHVYWYRQLPEEGLKFMVYLQKENIIDESGMPKERFSAEFPKEGPSILRIQQVVRGDSAAYFCASSPPLAGGYEQYFGPGTRLTVT.

This clonotype was counted many times. A read error may explain this, as a much larger clone is one base away. The chain combines TRBV6-1 with TRBJ2-3; 9 nucleotides agree with TRBD1. The V segment lost 6 bases and the J segment 4 bases; nucleotides outside the gene matches: 2. Germline CDR1 and CDR2: MNHNS and SASEGT. This CDR3 region has 13 residues. The CDR3 is CASRGQGADTQYF. In nucleotides, the CDR3 is TGTGCCAGCAGGGGACAGGGCGCAGATACGCAGTATTTT.

This clonotype was detected ten times or more. V and J are TRBV20-1 and TRBJ2-7; possible D gene TRBD2, 6 bases. The germline gives CDR1 DFQATT, CDR2 SNEGSKA (reference sequence). CDR3 size: 13 residues. Trimming stripped 6 bases from V and 1 base from J, with 13 bases between. In DNA form, the CDR3 reads TGCAGTGCCTTGGGACTCGGGTCCTACGAGCAGTACTTC. Its protein is CSALGLGSYEQYF.

This chain connects TRBV14 to TRBJ1-6; no firm D call. The CDR3 contains 16 residues. The germline V gene encodes CDR1 SGHDN and CDR2 FVKESK. V was shortened by 1 base and J by 0 bases, with 7 bases between the two germline ends. The CDR3 region is CASSQGTGSYNSPLHF. Written as DNA, the CDR3 is TGTGCCAGCAGCCAAGGGACGGGCTCCTATAATTCACCCCTCCACTTT.

This clonotype occurred many times. CDR3 protein: CSAKQGEETQYF. The CDR3 nucleotides read TGCAGTGCTAAACAGGGGGAAGAGACCCAGTACTTC. The chain recombines TRBV20-1 with TRBJ2-5; 8 bases fit TRBD1. Germline loops: CDR1 DFQATT, CDR2 SNEGSKA (reference sequence). The length of the CDR3 is 12 residues. V lost 4 bases, J lost 3 bases, and 1 base stayed unmatched.

In this sample, this clonotype turned up many times. The chain links TRBV10-3 to TRBJ1-1, with a tentative D call TRBD1 (5 bases). There are 12 residues in the CDR3. Germline CDR1 is ENHRY and CDR2 is SYGVKD. The germline V and J ends were trimmed by 6 bases and 6 bases, with 11 bases remaining between them. The chain's CDR3 is CAIRRGSAEAFF. The CDR3 nucleotides are TGTGCCATCAGGAGGGGTAGCGCTGAAGCTTTCTTT.

This chain uses TRBV19 with TRBJ1-1; maybe TRBD1 (5 bases). Per the germline V gene, CDR1 is LNHDA and CDR2 is SQIVND (reference sequence). V lost 4 bases and J 4 bases, leaving 7 bases between the germline ends. This CDR3 spans 12 amino acids. The CDR3 region has the DNA TGTGCCAGTAGTACCAGGGCCACTGAAGCTTTCTTT. It translates to CASSTRATEAFF.

This sequence joins TRBV20-1 and TRBJ2-1; no definite D call. The CDR3 is made up of 11 amino acids. CDR1 and CDR2 (germline): DFQATT, SNEGSKA (reference sequence). V lost 5 bases, J lost 6 bases, and 8 bases lay in between. In DNA form, the CDR3 reads TGCAGTGCTGAAGCTCGCAATGAGCAGTTCTTC. Its protein product is CSAEARNEQFF.

The chain combines TRBV20-1 with TRBJ2-7; D assignment may be TRBD1 or TRBD2 (5 bases each). Trimming left V 6 bases short and J 6 bases short, with 21 bases between. The CDR3 has 14 amino acids. CDR1 is DFQATT, CDR2 SNEGSKA, per germline (reference sequence). Here the CDR3 reads CSASGDRDLGEQYF. CDR3 in DNA: TGCAGTGCGAGCGGAGACCGGGACCTCGGCGAGCAGTACTTC.

At least ten counts were recorded for this clonotype. The rearrangement joins TRBV5-1 to TRBJ2-7, with 8 bases identical to TRBD1. Germline CDR1 and CDR2: SGHRS and YFSETQ. After removal of 3 bases from V and 3 bases from J, the junction contained 5 bases not matched to a gene. The CDR3 is 14 amino acids. CDR3: CASSSGTGVYEQYF. In DNA, the CDR3 is TGCGCCAGCAGCTCGGGGACAGGTGTCTACGAGCAGTACTTC.